This T cell receptor beta chain was captured in a study of T-cell reconstitution after alpha-beta-depleted transplantation in children. Unique molecular identifiers were used in preparing the TCRbeta library. TCRdb itself ran the PCR reads through MiXCR, one entry per CDR3 protein. The sample lists around 600,000 distinct CDR3 sequences; 10% to 13% were seen once. Trimming cost V 4 bases and J 3 bases, with 10 bases left between them. This CDR3 has 13 residues. The germline gives CDR1 SGHTA, CDR2 FQGNSA. The V gene is TRBV7-2, the J gene TRBJ2-7, with D possibly matching TRBD1 (6 bases). This receptor was taken from a human donor who donated a stem cell graft to a child with acute myeloid leukemia. The sequencing here drew on PBMCs from the stem cell graft donor, taken from the stem cell graft. The CDR3 here is CASSSRGYYEQYF. Written as DNA, the CDR3 is TGTGCCAGCAGCTCTAGGGGGTACTACGAGCAGTACTTC.